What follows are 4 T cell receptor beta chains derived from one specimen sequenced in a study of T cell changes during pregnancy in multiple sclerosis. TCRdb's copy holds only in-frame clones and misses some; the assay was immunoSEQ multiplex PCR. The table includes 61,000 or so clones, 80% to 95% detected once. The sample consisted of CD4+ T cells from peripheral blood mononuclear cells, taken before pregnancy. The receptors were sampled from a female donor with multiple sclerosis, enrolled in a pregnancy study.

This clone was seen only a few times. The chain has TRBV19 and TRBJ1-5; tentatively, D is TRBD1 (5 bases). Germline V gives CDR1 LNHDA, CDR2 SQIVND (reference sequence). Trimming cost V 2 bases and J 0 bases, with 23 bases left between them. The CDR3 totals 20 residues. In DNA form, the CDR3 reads TGTGCCAGTAGTATACCCTCCTCTCGCCGGACACTGAATAGCAATCAGCCCCAGCATTTT. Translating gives CASSIPSSRRTLNSNQPQHF.

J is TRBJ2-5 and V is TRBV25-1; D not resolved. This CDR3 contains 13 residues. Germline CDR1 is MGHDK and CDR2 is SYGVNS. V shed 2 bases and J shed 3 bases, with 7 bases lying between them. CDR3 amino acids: CASSEIVKETQYF. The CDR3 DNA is TGTGCCAGCAGTGAAATAGTCAAAGAGACCCAGTACTTC.

The CDR3, as DNA: TGTGCCAGCTCAACTTCCGGGACAGGGAATTTGAACTATGGCTACACCTTC. This sequence encodes CASSTSGTGNLNYGYTF. The chain carries TRBV18 and TRBJ1-2; TRBD1 aligns across 9 bases. This CDR3 contains 17 residues. Germline V gene lookup returns CDR1 KGHSH and CDR2 LQKENI. V lost 5 bases, J lost 2 bases, and 12 bases stayed unmatched. Complete variable domain (other parts from reference TRBV18 and TRBJ1-2): NAGVMQNPRHLVRRRGQEARLRCSPMKGHSHVYWYRQLPEEGLKFMVYLQKENIIDESGMPKERFSAEFPKEGPSILRIQQVVRGDSAAYFCASSTSGTGNLNYGYTFGSGTRLTVV.

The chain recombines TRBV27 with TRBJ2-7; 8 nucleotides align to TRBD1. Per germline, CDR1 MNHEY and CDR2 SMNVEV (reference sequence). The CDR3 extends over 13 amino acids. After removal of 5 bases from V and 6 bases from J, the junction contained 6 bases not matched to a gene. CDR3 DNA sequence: TGTGCCAGCAGTGCCGGACAGGGCGCCGAGCAGTACTTC. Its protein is CASSAGQGAEQYF.